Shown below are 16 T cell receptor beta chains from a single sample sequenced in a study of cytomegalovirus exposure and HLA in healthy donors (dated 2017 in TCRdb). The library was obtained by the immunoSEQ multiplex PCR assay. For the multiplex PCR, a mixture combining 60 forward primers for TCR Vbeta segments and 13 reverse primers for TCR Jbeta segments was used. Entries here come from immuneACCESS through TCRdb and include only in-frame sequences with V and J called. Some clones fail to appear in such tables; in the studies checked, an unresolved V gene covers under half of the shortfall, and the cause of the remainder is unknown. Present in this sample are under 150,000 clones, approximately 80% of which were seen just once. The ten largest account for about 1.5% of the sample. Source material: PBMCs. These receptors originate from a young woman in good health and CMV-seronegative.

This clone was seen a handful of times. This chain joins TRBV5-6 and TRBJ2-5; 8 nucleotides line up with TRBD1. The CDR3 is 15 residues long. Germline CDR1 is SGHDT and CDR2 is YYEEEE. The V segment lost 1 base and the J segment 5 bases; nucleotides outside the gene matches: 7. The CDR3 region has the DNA TGTGCCAGCAGCTTGATTGGACAGGGAATGGAGACCCAGTACTTC. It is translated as CASSLIGQGMETQYF.

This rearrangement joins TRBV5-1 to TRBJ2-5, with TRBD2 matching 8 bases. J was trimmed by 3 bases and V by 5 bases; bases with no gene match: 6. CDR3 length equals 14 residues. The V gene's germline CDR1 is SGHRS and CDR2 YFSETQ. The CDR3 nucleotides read TGCGCCAGCAGAGGAGCGGGAGTGGAAGAGACCCAGTACTTC. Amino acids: CASRGAGVEETQYF.

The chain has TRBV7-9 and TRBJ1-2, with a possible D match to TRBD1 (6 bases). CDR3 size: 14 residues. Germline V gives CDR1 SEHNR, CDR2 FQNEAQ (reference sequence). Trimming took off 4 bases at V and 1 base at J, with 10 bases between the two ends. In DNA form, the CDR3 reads TGTGCCAGCAGCTCGTCAGGGGTTAACTATGGCTACACCTTC. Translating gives CASSSSGVNYGYTF.

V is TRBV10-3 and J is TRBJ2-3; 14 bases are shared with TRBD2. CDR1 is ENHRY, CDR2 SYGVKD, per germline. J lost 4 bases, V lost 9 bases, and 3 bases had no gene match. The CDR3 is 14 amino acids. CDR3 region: CAMGLAGVPDTQYF. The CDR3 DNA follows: TGTGCCATGGGACTAGCGGGAGTGCCAGATACGCAGTATTTT.

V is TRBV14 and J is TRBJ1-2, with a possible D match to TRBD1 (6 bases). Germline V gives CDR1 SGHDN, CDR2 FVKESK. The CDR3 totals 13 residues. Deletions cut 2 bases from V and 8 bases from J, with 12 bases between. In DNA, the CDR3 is TGTGCCAGCAGCCAACATACAGGGAACGGCTACACCTTC. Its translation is CASSQHTGNGYTF. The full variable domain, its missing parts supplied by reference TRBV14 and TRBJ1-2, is EAGVTQFPSHSVIEKGQTVTLRCDPISGHDNLYWYRRVMGKEIKFLLHFVKESKQDESGMPNNRFLAERTGGTYSTLKVQPAELEDSGVYFCASSQHTGNGYTFGSGTRLTVV.

CDR3 region: CASIHEAAGANVLTF. As DNA, the CDR3 is TGTGCCAGTATCCATGAGGCAGCTGGGGCCAACGTCCTGACTTTC. The chain joins TRBV19 to TRBJ2-6; D unresolved. The CDR3 totals 15 residues. CDR1 and CDR2 (germline): LNHDA, SQIVND (reference sequence). The germline V and J ends were trimmed by 7 bases and 2 bases, with 12 bases remaining between them.

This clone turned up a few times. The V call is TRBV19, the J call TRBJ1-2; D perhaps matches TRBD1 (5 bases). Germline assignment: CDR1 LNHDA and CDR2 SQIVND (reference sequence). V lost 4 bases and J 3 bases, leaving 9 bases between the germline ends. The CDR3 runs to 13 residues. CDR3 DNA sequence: TGTGCCAGTAGTAAAGGGGCGGACTATGGCTACACCTTC. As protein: CASSKGADYGYTF.

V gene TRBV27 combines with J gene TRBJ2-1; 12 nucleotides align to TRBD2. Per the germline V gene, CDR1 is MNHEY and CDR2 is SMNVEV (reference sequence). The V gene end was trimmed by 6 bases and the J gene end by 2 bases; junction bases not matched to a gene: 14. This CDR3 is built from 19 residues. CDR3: CASRFPGTSGPRTYNEQFF. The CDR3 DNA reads TGTGCCAGCAGATTTCCCGGGACTAGCGGGCCCCGGACCTACAATGAGCAGTTCTTC.

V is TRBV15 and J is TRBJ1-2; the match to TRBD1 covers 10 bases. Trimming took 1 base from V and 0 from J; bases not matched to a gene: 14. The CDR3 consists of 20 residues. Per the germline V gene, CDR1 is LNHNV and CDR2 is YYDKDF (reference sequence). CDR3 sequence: CATSRAGQGKGSVANYGYTF. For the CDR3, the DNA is TGTGCCACCAGCAGAGCGGGACAGGGGAAAGGGTCGGTAGCTAACTATGGCTACACCTTC.

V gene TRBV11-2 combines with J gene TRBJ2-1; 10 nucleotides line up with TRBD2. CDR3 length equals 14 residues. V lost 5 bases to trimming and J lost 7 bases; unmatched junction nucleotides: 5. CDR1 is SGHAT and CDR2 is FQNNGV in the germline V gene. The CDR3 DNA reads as TGTGCCAGCAGCCTCGGACTAGCGGCGAATGAGCAGTTCTTC. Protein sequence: CASSLGLAANEQFF. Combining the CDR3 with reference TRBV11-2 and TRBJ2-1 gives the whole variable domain EAGVAQSPRYKIIEKRQSVAFWCNPISGHATLYWYQQILGQGPKLLIQFQNNGVVDDSQLPKDRFSAERLKGVDSTLKIQPAKLEDSAVYLCASSLGLAANEQFFGPGTRLTVL.

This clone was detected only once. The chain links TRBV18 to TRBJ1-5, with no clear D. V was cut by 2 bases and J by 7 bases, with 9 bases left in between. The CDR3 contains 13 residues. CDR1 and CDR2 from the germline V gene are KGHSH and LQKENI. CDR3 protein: CASSPASEQPQHF. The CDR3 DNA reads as TGTGCCAGCTCACCAGCCAGCGAGCAGCCCCAGCATTTT.

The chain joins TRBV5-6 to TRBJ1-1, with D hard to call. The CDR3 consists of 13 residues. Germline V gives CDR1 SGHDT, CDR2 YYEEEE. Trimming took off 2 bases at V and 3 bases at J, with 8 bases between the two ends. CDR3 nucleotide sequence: TGTGCCAGCAGCTTAGCACAGCACACTGAAGCTTTCTTT. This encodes CASSLAQHTEAFF.

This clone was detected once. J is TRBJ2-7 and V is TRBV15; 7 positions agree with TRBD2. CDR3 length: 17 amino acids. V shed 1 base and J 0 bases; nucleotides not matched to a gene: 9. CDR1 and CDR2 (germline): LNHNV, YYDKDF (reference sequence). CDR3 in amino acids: CATSRGVAGFSSYEQYF. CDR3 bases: TGTGCCACCAGCAGAGGGGTAGCGGGCTTTAGCTCCTACGAGCAGTACTTC.

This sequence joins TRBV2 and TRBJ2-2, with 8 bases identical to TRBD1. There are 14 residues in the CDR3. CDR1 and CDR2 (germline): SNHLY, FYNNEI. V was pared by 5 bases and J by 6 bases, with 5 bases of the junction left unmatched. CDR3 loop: CASSPRGQPGELFF. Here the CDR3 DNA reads TGTGCCAGCAGTCCCAGGGGGCAGCCCGGGGAGCTGTTTTTT.

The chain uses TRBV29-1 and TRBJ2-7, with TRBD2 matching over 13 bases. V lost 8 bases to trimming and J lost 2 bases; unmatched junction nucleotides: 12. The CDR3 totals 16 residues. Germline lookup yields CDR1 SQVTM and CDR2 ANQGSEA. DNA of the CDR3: TGCAGCTTCCGAGGACTAGCGGGAGCGCAGACCTACGAGCAGTACTTC. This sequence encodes CSFRGLAGAQTYEQYF.

This CDR3 reads CSADRGYETQYF. In DNA, the CDR3 is TGCAGCGCAGACAGGGGGTACGAGACCCAGTACTTC. The chain joins TRBV29-1 to TRBJ2-5; TRBD1 aligns across 9 bases. Unmatched junction bases numbered 5, after V lost 7 bases and J lost 5 bases. CDR3 length: 12 amino acids. Germline lookup yields CDR1 SQVTM and CDR2 ANQGSEA. The full variable domain, with the rest looked up from reference TRBV29-1 and TRBJ2-5, is SAVISQKPSRDICQRGTSLTIQCQVDSQVTMMFWYRQQPGQSLTLIATANQGSEATYESGFVIDKFPISRPNLTFSTLTVSNMSPEDSSIYLCSADRGYETQYFGPGTRLLVL.